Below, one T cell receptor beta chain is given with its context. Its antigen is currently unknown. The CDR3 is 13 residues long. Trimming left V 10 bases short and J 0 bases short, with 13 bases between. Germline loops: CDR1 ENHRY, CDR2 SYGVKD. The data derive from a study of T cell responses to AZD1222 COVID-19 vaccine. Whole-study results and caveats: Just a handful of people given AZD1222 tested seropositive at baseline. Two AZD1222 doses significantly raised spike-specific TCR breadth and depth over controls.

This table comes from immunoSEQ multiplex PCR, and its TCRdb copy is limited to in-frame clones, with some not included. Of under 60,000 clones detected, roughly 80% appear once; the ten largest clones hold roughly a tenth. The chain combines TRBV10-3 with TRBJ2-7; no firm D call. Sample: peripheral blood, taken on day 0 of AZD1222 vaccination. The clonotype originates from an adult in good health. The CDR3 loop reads CATGTDSSYEQYF. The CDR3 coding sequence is TGTGCCACCGGAACGGATTCCTCCTACGAGCAGTACTTC.